The clone carrying this T cell receptor beta chain is medium-sized (0.01 to 0.1%). Its antigen is still unknown. Patients were all untreated before their thyroid surgery. Per germline, CDR1 GTSNPN and CDR2 SVGIG (reference sequence). CDR3 length: 12 amino acids. V was clipped by 1 base and J by 5 bases, with 8 bases between them. This specimen belongs to a study of metastatic and nonmetastatic thyroid tumors. Study-level background: Comparative analysis of repertoires was undertaken across blood and tumor or nodule tissue obtained from malignant and benign thyroid patients. Points from the study as a whole: Malignant tumors reportedly showed significantly higher TCR beta diversity than benign nodules in both blood and tumor.

Source study methods: Using the CDR3 differences seen across clinicopathological groups, the authors built a distant-metastasis classifier for papillary thyroid cancer, which was meant to discriminate distant-metastatic patients. TCRdb re-analyzed the PCR reads using MiXCR. TCRdb, not the original authors, processed these V and J calls. This table has under 15,000 clones, about 23% appearing once. This clonotype was obtained from a female donor with papillary thyroid cancer or a benign thyroid nodule (not recorded which). Some clones in this sample may be carry-over from other donors' samples. The sequencing sample was made of blood. The chain carries TRBV30 and TRBJ1-2; D possibly corresponds to TRBD1 (5 bases). The CDR3 DNA is TGTGCCTGGAGTGGTGGGGGGTATGGCTACACCTTC. This encodes CAWSGGGYGYTF.